This T cell receptor (beta chain) was identified in a study of blood T cell repertoires in COVID-19. Study-level background: The samples span acute and convalescent COVID-19 from the United States, Italy and Spain. Nucleic acid was either cDNA or gDNA, and it came from T cells, B-cell-depleted T cells, or PBMCs.

Under the authors' procedure: Quantification of nucleated cells was approximated via reference gene primer amplification. Sequencing used immunoSEQ multiplex PCR; TCRdb keeps in-frame clones, though not all of them. V and J calls and clone size follow that table, whereas D and trimming were derived from the DNA. Among about 180,000 clones, 85% to 90% were seen once, and the ten largest hold roughly 2.8%. CDR3 length: 13 amino acids. The V end was cut by 4 bases, the J end by 3 bases, with 10 bases between. The TCR was taken from a woman between 25 and 40 years old with active or convalescent COVID-19. Specimen: peripheral blood. The chain has TRBV12-3 or TRBV12-4 and TRBJ2-7, with D unresolved. In DNA, the CDR3 is TGTGCCAGCAGTTGGAGCAGATACTACGAGCAGTACTTC. It encodes CASSWSRYYEQYF.